Below, 25 T cell receptor beta chains from the same sample are listed, as sequenced in a study of T cells in Graves' hyperthyroidism and ophthalmopathy. RNA transcripts gave rise to amplified TCR beta CDR3 regions. The HTBI primer set served for first-round RT-PCR of the TCR CDR3. TCRdb re-called the multiplex PCR reads through MiXCR, storing one row per CDR3 protein. The data contain 550,000 to 700,000 distinct CDR3 sequences, 14% to 15% of them seen just once; the ten biggest clones take up 4.3%. Material for sequencing was blood. These receptors were collected from a woman aged 40 to 50 with Graves' ophthalmopathy.

Many counts were recorded for this clonotype. V usage is TRBV6-5 and J usage is TRBJ2-5, with a possible D match to TRBD1 (5 bases). The CDR3 is 13 residues long. Trimming left V 7 bases short and J 0 bases short, with 9 bases between. CDR1 is MNHEY, CDR2 SVGAGI, per germline. In DNA form, the CDR3 reads TGTGCCAGCAACCAGGGCAACCAAGAGACCCAGTACTTC. This encodes CASNQGNQETQYF.

The genes are TRBV7-3 and TRBJ2-5; 8 positions agree with TRBD2. The CDR3 is 15 residues long. From germline, CDR1 is SGHTA and CDR2 FQGTGA. The V and J ends lost 3 bases and 1 base, in that order; junction bases with no gene match: 4. The CDR3 DNA follows: TGTGCCAGCAGCTTGGGCGGGAGGACCCAAGAGACCCAGTACTTC. As protein: CASSLGGRTQETQYF.

The chain is built from TRBV30 and TRBJ2-5; D might be TRBD2 (5 bases). Germline CDR1 and CDR2: GTSNPN and SVGIG (reference sequence). V was pared by 2 bases and J by 4 bases, with 17 bases between. This CDR3 is 15 amino acids long. The CDR3 coding sequence is TGTGCCTGGAGTTCGGGGTTTACTCTCGGAGAGACCCAGTACTTC. Its protein product is CAWSSGFTLGETQYF.

Many counts were recorded for this clonotype. The chain has TRBV12-3 or TRBV12-4 and TRBJ2-5, with D possibly being TRBD2 (6 bases). V shed 3 bases and J shed 7 bases, with 24 bases lying between them. The CDR3 runs to 17 residues. The CDR3 spells CASSFVSGRREFGTQYF. CDR3 in DNA: TGTGCCAGCAGTTTTGTTAGTGGTCGGAGGGAGTTCGGGACCCAGTACTTC.

This clonotype was observed many times. This chain uses TRBV6-2 or TRBV6-3 with TRBJ2-5; 7 nucleotides align to TRBD1. Germline CDR1 reads MNHEY; CDR2 reads SVGEGT. V lost 7 bases to trimming and J lost 5 bases; unmatched junction nucleotides: 7. CDR3 length: 13 amino acids. This CDR3 reads CASIRDRAETQYF. The CDR3, as DNA: TGTGCCAGCATACGAGACAGGGCGGAGACCCAGTACTTC.

This clonotype was seen many times. The J gene is TRBJ1-1, the V gene TRBV11-3; D is unclear. Trimming removed 4 bases from V and 6 bases from J, with 15 bases in between. The CDR3 contains 14 residues. Germline V gene sequence: CDR1 SGHNT, CDR2 YENEEA. The CDR3 loop reads CASSSRLISAEAFF. CDR3 coding DNA: TGTGCCAGCAGCTCGAGGTTGATATCCGCTGAAGCTTTCTTT.

Ten or more counts support this clonotype. The rearrangement links TRBV11-2 to TRBJ1-1; unclear D gene. V lost 1 base and J 7 bases, leaving 4 bases between the germline ends. This CDR3 has 11 amino acids. Germline V gene data show CDR1 as SGHAT and CDR2 as FQNNGV. CDR3: CASSLAGEAFF. The CDR3 coding sequence is TGTGCCAGCAGCTTAGCGGGTGAAGCTTTCTTT.

The chain couples TRBV19 to TRBJ1-1; 8 bases fit TRBD1. Germline V gene data show CDR1 as LNHDA and CDR2 as SQIVND (reference sequence). The CDR3 has 13 residues. V was clipped by 5 bases and J by 4 bases; unmatched bases: 3. This chain's CDR3 is CASSHRGSTEAFF. CDR3 coding DNA: TGTGCCAGTAGTCACAGGGGGAGCACTGAAGCTTTCTTT.

This clonotype has at least ten counts. The chain recombines TRBV6-1 with TRBJ1-1, with no clear D. Between the trimmed V and J ends, which lost 6 bases and 3 bases, there was a span of 11 bases. Germline loops: CDR1 MNHNS, CDR2 SASEGT. The CDR3 has 13 amino acids. Here the CDR3 DNA reads TGTGCCAGCAGGACGACCTTCGACACTGAAGCTTTCTTT. Protein sequence: CASRTTFDTEAFF.

The table lists this clonotype with many counts. This chain links TRBV24-1 with TRBJ1-5; D ambiguous. CDR1 is KGHDR, CDR2 SFDVKD, per germline. Trimming pared 5 bases from V and 1 base from J, leaving 5 bases between. This CDR3 is 13 amino acids long. The CDR3 nucleotides read TGTGCCACCAGTGGGGGAAGCAATCAGCCCCAGCATTTT. It translates to CATSGGSNQPQHF.

The chain joins TRBV12-3 or TRBV12-4 to TRBJ2-5; D unresolved. V shed 4 bases and J shed 1 base, with 7 bases lying between them. CDR3 length: 13 residues. In DNA form, the CDR3 reads TGTGCCAGCAGTTACACTACCCAAGAGACCCAGTACTTC. Its protein product is CASSYTTQETQYF.

The chain has TRBV30 and TRBJ2-7; 10 bases align to TRBD2. With 0 bases clipped from V and 2 bases from J, the junction kept 1 base outside the gene matches. The CDR3 has 14 amino acids. Per the germline V gene, CDR1 is GTSNPN and CDR2 is SVGIG (reference sequence). For the CDR3, the DNA is TGTGCCTGGAGTGTTCTAGCGGGAGCCTACGAGCAGTACTTC. Translating gives CAWSVLAGAYEQYF.

In its sample, this clonotype was seen many times. The chain employs TRBV6-1 and TRBJ1-1; the match to TRBD1 covers 8 bases. This CDR3 region has 16 residues. V dropped 5 bases and J dropped 5; count of bases not matched to a gene: 13. From germline, CDR1 is MNHNS and CDR2 SASEGT. The CDR3 is CASSLRPGTGGTEAFF. The CDR3 region has the DNA TGTGCCAGCAGTCTTCGTCCCGGGACAGGAGGGACTGAAGCTTTCTTT.

This clonotype was seen ten or more times. V gene TRBV12-3 or TRBV12-4 combines with J gene TRBJ2-7; D uncertain. This CDR3 has 12 amino acids. V shed 3 bases and J shed 4 bases, with 7 bases lying between them. The CDR3 DNA is TGTGCCAGCAGTTTTACGGGTTACGAGCAGTACTTC. This gives the protein CASSFTGYEQYF.

This clonotype came up many times. The J gene is TRBJ2-7, the V gene TRBV7-2; TRBD1 matches 7 bases. Germline assignment: CDR1 SGHTA and CDR2 FQGNSA. CDR3 length: 15 amino acids. Unmatched junction bases numbered 3, after V lost 0 bases and J lost 1 base. The DNA of the CDR3 is TGTGCCAGCAGCTTAGCTCCGACAGGGTCCTACGAGCAGTACTTC. Its protein is CASSLAPTGSYEQYF. Complete variable domain (other parts from reference TRBV7-2 and TRBJ2-7): GAGVSQSPSNKVTEKGKDVELRCDPISGHTALYWYRQSLGQGLEFLIYFQGNSAPDKSGLPSDRFSAERTGGSVSTLTIQRTQQEDSAVYLCASSLAPTGSYEQYFGPGTRLTVT.

In its sample, this clonotype was seen many times. The chain couples TRBV6-5 to TRBJ2-5; TRBD2 might be the D (6 bases). The germline gives CDR1 MNHEY, CDR2 SVGAGI. Trimming left V 5 bases short and J 5 bases short, with 12 bases between. CDR3 length: 13 residues. CDR3: CASSPPGGETQYF. For the CDR3, the DNA is TGTGCCAGCAGTCCGCCCGGGGGTGAGACCCAGTACTTC.

In its sample, this clonotype was seen many times. V gene TRBV7-8 combines with J gene TRBJ2-7; D is possibly TRBD2 (6 bases). CDR3 length equals 15 residues. V lost 5 bases, J lost 4 bases, and 18 bases lay in between. Germline assignment: CDR1 SGHVS and CDR2 FQNEAQ. In DNA, the CDR3 is TGTGCCAGCAGCCCCGACCCGACTAGTAATTACGAGCAGTACTTC. It specifies CASSPDPTSNYEQYF.

The chain carries TRBV11-2 and TRBJ2-7; TRBD1 or TRBD2 may be the D gene (5 bases each). Germline V CDR1 and CDR2: SGHAT, FQNNGV. The CDR3 has 15 amino acids. The germline V and J ends were trimmed by 4 bases and 1 base, with 14 bases remaining between them. The CDR3: CASSSIRDGSYEQYF. CDR3 DNA: TGTGCCAGCAGCTCGATAAGGGACGGGTCCTACGAGCAGTACTTC.

The V and J genes are TRBV6-1 and TRBJ2-7; tentatively, D is TRBD2 (6 bases). Trimming removed 6 bases at V and 5 bases at J, with 11 bases between. The germline V gene encodes CDR1 MNHNS and CDR2 SASEGT. This CDR3 is 12 amino acids long. CDR3 in amino acids: CASRDWGDEQYF. DNA of the CDR3: TGTGCCAGCAGGGACTGGGGGGACGAGCAGTACTTC.

The table lists this clonotype with many counts. The chain links TRBV6-2 or TRBV6-3 to TRBJ2-7; D gene ambiguous. This CDR3 is 11 amino acids long. Looked up from germline, CDR1 is MNHEY and CDR2 is SVGEGT. V was cut by 8 bases and J by 3 bases, with 8 bases left in between. The CDR3 sequence: CASALGYEQYF. In DNA form, the CDR3 reads TGTGCCAGCGCACTCGGCTACGAGCAGTACTTC.

This clonotype appeared many times. The J gene is TRBJ2-7, the V gene TRBV4-2; 14 bases are a match to TRBD2. The V gene's germline CDR1 is LGHNA and CDR2 YNFKEQ. With 4 bases clipped from V and 0 bases from J, the junction kept 11 bases outside the gene matches. CDR3 length equals 19 residues. CDR3 sequence: CASSPHPGLAGGPSYEQYF. The CDR3, as DNA: TGTGCCAGCAGCCCTCACCCTGGACTAGCGGGAGGCCCCTCCTACGAGCAGTACTTC.

This clonotype was detected ten times or more. The chain uses TRBV28 and TRBJ1-1; D gene unclear. CDR1 and CDR2 (germline): MDHEN, SYDVKM. The CDR3 consists of 14 residues. Trimming took off 3 bases at V and 2 bases at J, with 10 bases between the two ends. The CDR3 sequence: CASSLYAVNTEAFF. The CDR3 DNA sequence: TGTGCCAGCAGTTTGTATGCCGTTAACACTGAAGCTTTCTTT. Looking up the rest from reference TRBV28 and TRBJ1-1 gives the full variable domain: DVKVTQSSRYLVKRTGEKVFLECVQDMDHENMFWYRQDPGLGLRLIYFSYDVKMKEKGDIPEGYSVSREKKERFSLILESASTNQTSMYLCASSLYAVNTEAFFGQGTRLTVV.

This clonotype was recorded many times. The chain has TRBV19 and TRBJ1-5; D gene unclear. With 1 base removed from V and 8 bases from J, the gap between germline ends came to 6 bases. Germline V lookup: CDR1 LNHDA, CDR2 SQIVND (reference sequence). This CDR3 has 12 residues. CDR3 loop: CASSIGAEPQHF. The CDR3 region has the DNA TGTGCCAGTAGTATAGGTGCGGAGCCCCAGCATTTT. Full variable domain (rest looked up from reference TRBV19 and TRBJ1-5): DGGITQSPKYLFRKEGQNVTLSCEQNLNHDAMYWYRQDPGQGLRLIYYSQIVNDFQKGDIAEGYSVSREKKESFPLTVTSAQKNPTAFYLCASSIGAEPQHFGDGTRLSIL.

This clonotype was recorded a few times. The J gene is TRBJ1-2, the V gene TRBV18, with D tentatively TRBD1 (6 bases). This CDR3 spans 14 amino acids. The V end lost 0 bases, the J end lost 4 bases, and 9 bases lay between the germline ends. Germline-derived CDR1 and CDR2 are KGHSH and LQKENI. The CDR3 DNA is TGTGCCAGCTCACCACCGGGGGCGGGCTATGGCTACACCTTC. The encoded protein is CASSPPGAGYGYTF.

In this sample, this clonotype turned up many times. The rearrangement uses TRBV6-2 or TRBV6-3 and TRBJ1-3, with D hard to call. Between the trimmed V and J ends, which lost 0 bases and 4 bases, there was a span of 7 bases. Per the germline V gene, CDR1 is MNHEY and CDR2 is SVGEGT. This CDR3 contains 14 residues. The chain's CDR3 is CASSYSGLGNTIYF. In nucleotides, the CDR3 is TGTGCCAGCAGTTACTCCGGGCTCGGAAACACCATATATTTT.